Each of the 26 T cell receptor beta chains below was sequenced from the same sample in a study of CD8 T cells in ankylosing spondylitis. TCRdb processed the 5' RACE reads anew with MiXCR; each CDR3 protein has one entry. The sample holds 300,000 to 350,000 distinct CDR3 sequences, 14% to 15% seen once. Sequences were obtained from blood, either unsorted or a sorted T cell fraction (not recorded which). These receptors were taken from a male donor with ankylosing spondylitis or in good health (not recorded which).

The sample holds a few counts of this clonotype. CDR3 coding DNA: TGCAGCGTTGAAATTTGGGGTAGCTCATCCACAGATACGCAGTATTTT. It encodes CSVEIWGSSSTDTQYF. The chain carries TRBV29-1 and TRBJ2-3; D is unresolved. In germline, CDR1 is SQVTM, CDR2 ANQGSEA. CDR3 size: 16 residues. The ends were cut back, 2 bases at V and 2 bases at J, with 17 bases in the middle.

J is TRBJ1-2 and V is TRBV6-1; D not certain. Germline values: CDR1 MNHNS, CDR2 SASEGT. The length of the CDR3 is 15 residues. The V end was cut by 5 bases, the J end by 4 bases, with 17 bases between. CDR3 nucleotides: TGTGCCAGCAGTCCCGGGCCTGGAATTAGCTATGGCTACACCTTC. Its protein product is CASSPGPGISYGYTF.

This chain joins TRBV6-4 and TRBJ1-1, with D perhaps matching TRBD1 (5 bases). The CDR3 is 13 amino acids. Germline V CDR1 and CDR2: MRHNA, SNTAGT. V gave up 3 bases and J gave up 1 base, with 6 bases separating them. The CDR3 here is CASSDGANTEAFF. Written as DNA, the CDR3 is TGTGCCAGCAGTGATGGGGCGAACACTGAAGCTTTCTTT.

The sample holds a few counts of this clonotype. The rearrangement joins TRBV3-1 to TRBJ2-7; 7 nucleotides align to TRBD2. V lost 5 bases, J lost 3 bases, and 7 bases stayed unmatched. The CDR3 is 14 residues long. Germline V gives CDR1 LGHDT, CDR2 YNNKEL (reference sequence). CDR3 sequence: CASSSRTRGYEQYF. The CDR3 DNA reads TGTGCCAGCAGCTCCAGGACTAGGGGCTACGAGCAGTACTTC.

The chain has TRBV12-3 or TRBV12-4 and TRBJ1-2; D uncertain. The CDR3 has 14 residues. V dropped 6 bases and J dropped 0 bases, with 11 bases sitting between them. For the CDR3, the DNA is TGTGCCAGCAGGGCTCCTAGACCTAACTATGGCTACACCTTC. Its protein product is CASRAPRPNYGYTF.

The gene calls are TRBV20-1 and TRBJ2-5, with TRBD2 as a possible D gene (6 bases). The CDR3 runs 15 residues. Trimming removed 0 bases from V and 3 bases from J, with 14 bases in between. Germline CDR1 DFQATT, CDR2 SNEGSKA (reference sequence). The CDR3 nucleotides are TGCAGTGCTAGAGATGGGGCCGGGAGTAAAGAGACCCAGTACTTC. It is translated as CSARDGAGSKETQYF.

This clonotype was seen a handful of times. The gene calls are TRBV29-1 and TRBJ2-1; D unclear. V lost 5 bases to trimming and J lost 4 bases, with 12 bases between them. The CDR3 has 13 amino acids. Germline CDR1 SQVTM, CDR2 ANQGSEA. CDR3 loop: CSVKSSFYNEQFF. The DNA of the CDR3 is TGCAGCGTTAAGAGCTCCTTTTACAATGAGCAGTTCTTC.

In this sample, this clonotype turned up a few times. The CDR3 DNA reads TGTGCCAGCAGCTTACCCTCCGGGGGCCCCGGGGAGCTGTTTTTT. This codes for CASSLPSGGPGELFF. The chain links TRBV7-9 to TRBJ2-2; D may correspond to TRBD1 or TRBD2 (6 bases each). The CDR3 consists of 15 residues. Germline lookup yields CDR1 SEHNR and CDR2 FQNEAQ (reference sequence). The V end lost 2 bases, the J end lost 6 bases, and 13 bases lay between the germline ends.

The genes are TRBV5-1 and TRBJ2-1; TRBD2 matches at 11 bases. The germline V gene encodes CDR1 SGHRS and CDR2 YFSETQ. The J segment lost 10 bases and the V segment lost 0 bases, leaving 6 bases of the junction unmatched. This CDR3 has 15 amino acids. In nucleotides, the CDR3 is TGCGCCAGCAGCTTGGTAGCGGGGGGGCCTCCAGAGCAGTTCTTC. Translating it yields CASSLVAGGPPEQFF. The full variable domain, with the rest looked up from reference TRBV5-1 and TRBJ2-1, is KAGVTQTPRYLIKTRGQQVTLSCSPISGHRSVSWYQQTPGQGLQFLFEYFSETQRNKGNFPGRFSGRQFSNSRSEMNVSTLELGDSALYLCASSLVAGGPPEQFFGPGTRLTVL.

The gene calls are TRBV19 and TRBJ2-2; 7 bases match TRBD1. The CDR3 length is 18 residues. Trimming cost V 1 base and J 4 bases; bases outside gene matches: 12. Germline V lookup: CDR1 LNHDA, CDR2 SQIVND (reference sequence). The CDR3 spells CASSIAYGQAKGTGELFF. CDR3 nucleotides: TGTGCCAGTAGTATAGCGTACGGACAGGCCAAGGGCACCGGGGAGCTGTTTTTT.

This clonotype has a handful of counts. CDR3 coding DNA: TGTGCCTGGAGTAGGAGGACAGGGAACAATCAGCCCCAGCATTTT. It encodes CAWSRRTGNNQPQHF. V usage is TRBV30 and J usage is TRBJ1-5, with TRBD1 identical over 8 bases. Trimming cost V 2 bases and J 3 bases; bases outside gene matches: 6. The CDR3 contains 15 residues. The germline gives CDR1 GTSNPN, CDR2 SVGIG (reference sequence).

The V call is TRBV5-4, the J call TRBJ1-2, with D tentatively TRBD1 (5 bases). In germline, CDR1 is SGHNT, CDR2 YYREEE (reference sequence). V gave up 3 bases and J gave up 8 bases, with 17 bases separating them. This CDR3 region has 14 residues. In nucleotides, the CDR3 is TGTGCCAGCAGCTCCCCGGGACGAATGGGAGGCTACACCTTC. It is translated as CASSSPGRMGGYTF.

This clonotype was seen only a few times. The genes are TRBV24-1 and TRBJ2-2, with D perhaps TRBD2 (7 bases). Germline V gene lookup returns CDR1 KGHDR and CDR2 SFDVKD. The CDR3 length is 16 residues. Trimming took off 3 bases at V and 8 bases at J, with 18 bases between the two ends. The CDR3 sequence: CATSDPSRGGTGELFF. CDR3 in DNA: TGTGCCACCAGTGATCCCTCTAGGGGGGGAACGGGGGAGCTGTTTTTT.

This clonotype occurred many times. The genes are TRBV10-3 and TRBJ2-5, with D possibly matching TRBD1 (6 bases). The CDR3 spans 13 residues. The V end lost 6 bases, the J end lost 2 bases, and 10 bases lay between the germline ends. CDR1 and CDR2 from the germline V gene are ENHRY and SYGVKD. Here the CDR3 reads CAIRNRVQETQYF. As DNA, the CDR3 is TGTGCCATCAGAAACAGGGTACAAGAGACCCAGTACTTC.

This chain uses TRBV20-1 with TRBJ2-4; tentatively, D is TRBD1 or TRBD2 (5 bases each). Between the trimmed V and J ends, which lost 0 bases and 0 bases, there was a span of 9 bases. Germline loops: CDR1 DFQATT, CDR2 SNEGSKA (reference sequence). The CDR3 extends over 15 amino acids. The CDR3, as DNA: TGCAGTGCTAGAGAACCAGGGACAGCCAAAAACATTCAGTACTTC. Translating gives CSAREPGTAKNIQYF.

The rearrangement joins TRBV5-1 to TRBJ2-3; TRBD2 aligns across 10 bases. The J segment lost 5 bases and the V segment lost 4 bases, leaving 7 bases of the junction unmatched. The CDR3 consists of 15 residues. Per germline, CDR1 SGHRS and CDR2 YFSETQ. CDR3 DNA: TGCGCCAGCAGCGTCCTAGCGGGAGTAGGAGATACGCAGTATTTT. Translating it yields CASSVLAGVGDTQYF.

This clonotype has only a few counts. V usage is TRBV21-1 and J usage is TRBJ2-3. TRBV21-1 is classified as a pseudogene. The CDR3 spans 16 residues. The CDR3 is CASSTLSPTSTDTQYF. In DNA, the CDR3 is TGTGCCAGCAGCACATTGAGCCCGACTAGCACAGATACGCAGTATTTT.

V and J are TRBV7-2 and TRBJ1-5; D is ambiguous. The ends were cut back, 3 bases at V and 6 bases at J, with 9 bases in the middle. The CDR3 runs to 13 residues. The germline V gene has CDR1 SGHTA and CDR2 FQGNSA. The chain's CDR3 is CASSFDPTQPQHF. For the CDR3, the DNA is TGTGCCAGCAGCTTCGACCCAACTCAGCCCCAGCATTTT.

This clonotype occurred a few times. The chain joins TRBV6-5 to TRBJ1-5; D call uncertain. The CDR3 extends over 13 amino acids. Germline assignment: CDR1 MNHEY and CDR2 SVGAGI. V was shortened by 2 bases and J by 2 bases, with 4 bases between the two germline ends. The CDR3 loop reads CASSYRRNQPQHF. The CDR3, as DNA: TGTGCCAGCAGTTACCGCCGCAATCAGCCCCAGCATTTT.

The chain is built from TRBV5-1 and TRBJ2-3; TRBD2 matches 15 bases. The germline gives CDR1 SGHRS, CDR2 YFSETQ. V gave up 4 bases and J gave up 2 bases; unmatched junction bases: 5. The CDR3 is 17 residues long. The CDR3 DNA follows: TGCGCCAGCAGCCGGGGACTAGCGGGGGGCTTCACAGATACGCAGTATTTT. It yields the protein CASSRGLAGGFTDTQYF.

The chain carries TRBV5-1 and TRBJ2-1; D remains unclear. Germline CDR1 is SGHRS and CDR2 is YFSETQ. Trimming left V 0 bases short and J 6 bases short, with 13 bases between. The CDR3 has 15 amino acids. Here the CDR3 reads CASSLELVGRNEQFF. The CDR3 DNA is TGCGCCAGCAGCTTGGAGCTAGTCGGGCGCAATGAGCAGTTCTTC.

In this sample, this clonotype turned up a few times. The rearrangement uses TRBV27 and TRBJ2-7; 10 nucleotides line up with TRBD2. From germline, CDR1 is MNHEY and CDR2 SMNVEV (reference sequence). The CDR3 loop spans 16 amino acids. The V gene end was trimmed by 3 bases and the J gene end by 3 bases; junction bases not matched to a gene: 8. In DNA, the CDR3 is TGTGCCAGCAGTTTGGGGAGCGGGAGGGCTCTCTACGAGCAGTACTTC. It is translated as CASSLGSGRALYEQYF.

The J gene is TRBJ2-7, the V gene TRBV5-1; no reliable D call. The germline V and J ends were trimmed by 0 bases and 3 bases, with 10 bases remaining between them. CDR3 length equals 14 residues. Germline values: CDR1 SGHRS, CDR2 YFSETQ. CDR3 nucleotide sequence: TGCGCCAGCAGCTTGGATGTGGGAAGCTACGAGCAGTACTTC. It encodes CASSLDVGSYEQYF.

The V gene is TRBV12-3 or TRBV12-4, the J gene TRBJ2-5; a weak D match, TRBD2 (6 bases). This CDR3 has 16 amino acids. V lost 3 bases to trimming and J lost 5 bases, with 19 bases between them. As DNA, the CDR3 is TGTGCCAGCAGTTTGGTGCCCGCCGGGGCGGGGGAGACCCAGTACTTC. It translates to CASSLVPAGAGETQYF.

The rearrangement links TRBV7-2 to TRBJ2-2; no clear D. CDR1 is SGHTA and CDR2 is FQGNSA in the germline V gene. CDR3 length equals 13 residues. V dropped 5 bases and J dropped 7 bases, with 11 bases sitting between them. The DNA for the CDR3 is TGTGCCAGCAGCAAAAACAGTGGCGGGGAGCTGTTTTTT. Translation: CASSKNSGGELFF.

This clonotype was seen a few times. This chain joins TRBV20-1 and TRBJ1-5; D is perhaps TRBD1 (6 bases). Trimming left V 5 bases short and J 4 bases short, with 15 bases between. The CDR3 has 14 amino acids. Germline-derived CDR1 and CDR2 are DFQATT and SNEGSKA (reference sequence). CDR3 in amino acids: CSADQTGGNQPQHF. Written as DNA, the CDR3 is TGCAGTGCTGATCAGACAGGAGGGAATCAGCCCCAGCATTTT.